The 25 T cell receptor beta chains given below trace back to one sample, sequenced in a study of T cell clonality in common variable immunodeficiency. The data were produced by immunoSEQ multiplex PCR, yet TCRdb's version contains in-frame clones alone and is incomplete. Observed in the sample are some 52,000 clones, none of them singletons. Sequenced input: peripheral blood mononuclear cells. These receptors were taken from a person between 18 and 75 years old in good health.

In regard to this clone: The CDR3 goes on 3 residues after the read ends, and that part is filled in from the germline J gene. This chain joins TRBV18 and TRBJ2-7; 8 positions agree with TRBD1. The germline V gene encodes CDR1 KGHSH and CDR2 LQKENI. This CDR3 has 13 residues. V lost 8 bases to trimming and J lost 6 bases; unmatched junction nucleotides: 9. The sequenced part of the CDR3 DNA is TGTGCCAGCGCCTTGACAGGGGCGGGCGAG. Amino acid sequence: CASALTGAGE. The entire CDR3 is CASALTGAGEQYF.

CDR3 DNA (partial): TGTGCCTGGAGTCCTCTTGGGGGGGGACTAGCGGGAAAGGGGAGCTCCTACGAC. This codes for CAWSPLGGGLAGKGSSYD. In full, the CDR3 is CAWSPLGGGLAGKGSSYDYTF. The rearrangement links TRBV30 to TRBJ1-2, with TRBD1 as a possible D gene (5 bases). The read gets to within 3 residues of the CDR3 end, and the germline J gene fills in the rest. The CDR3 consists of 21 residues. Germline CDR1 is GTSNPN and CDR2 is SVGIG (reference sequence).

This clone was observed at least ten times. CDR3 bases read: TGCGCCAGCAGCTTGCAGGGGGCTTTTGATGGCACAGATACG. Protein: CASSLQGAFDGTDT. The whole CDR3 sequence reads CASSLQGAFDGTDTQYF. V usage is TRBV5-1 and J usage is TRBJ2-3, with TRBD1 identical over 8 bases. The read is 3 residues too short to cover the CDR3 end, so that end is filled in from the germline J gene. Trimming cost V 1 base and J 1 base; bases outside gene matches: 8. CDR1 and CDR2 from the germline V gene are SGHRS and YFSETQ. The CDR3 loop spans 17 amino acids.

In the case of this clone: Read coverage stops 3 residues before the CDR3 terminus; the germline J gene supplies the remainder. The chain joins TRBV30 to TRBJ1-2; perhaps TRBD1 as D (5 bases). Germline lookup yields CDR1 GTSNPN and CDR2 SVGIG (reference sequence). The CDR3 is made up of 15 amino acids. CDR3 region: CAWSPLAGVSYDYTF. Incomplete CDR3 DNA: TGTGCCTGGAGTCCACTAGCGGGGGTCTCCTACGAC. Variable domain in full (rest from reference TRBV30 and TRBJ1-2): SQTIHQWPATLVQPVGSPLSLECTVEGTSNPNLYWYRQAAGRGLQLLFYSVGIGQISSEVPQNLSASRPQDRQFILSSKKLLLSDSGFYLCAWSPLAGVSYDYTFGSGTRLTVV.

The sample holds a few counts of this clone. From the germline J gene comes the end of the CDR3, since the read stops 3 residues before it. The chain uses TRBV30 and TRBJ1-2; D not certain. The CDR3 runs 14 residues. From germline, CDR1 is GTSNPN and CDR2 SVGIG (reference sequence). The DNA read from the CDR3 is TGTGCCTGGAGTGTACTCAACGGGTTTACCGAC. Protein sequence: CAWSVLNGFTD. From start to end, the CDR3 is CAWSVLNGFTDYTF.

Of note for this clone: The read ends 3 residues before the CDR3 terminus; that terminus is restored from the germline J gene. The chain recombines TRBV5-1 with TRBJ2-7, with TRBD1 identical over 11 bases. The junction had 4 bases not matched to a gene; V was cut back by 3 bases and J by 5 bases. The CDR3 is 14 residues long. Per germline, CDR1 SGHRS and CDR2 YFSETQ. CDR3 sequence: CASSSGTGGHEQYF. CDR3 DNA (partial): TGCGCCAGCAGCTCCGGGACAGGGGGACACGAG.

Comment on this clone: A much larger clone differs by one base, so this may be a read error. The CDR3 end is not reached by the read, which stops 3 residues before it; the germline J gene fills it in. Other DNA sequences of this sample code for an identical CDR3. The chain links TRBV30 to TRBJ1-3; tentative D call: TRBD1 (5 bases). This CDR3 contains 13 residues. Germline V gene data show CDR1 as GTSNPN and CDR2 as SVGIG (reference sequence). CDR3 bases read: TGTGCCTGGAGCCCAGGGTTTGGAAACACG. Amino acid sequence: CAWSPGFGNT. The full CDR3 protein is CAWSPGFGNTIYF.

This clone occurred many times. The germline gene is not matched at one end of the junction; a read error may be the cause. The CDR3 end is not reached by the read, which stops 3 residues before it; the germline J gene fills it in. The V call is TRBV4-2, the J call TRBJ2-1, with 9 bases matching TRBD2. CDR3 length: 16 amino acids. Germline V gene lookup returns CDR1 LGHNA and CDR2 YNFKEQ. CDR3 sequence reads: CASSQGAGGSYNEQFF. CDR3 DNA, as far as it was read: TGCGCCAGCAGCCAAGGGGCGGGGGGGAGCTACAATGAG.

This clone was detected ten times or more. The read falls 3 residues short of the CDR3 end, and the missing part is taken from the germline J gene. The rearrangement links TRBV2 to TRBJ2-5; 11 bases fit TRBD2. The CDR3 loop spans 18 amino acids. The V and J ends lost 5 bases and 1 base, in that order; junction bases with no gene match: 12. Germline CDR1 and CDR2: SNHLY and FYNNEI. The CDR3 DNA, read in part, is TGTGCCAGCAGTTCGGGCGACACGGGACTAGCGGCCCAAGAGACC. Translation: CASSSGDTGLAAQET. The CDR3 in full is CASSSGDTGLAAQETQYF.

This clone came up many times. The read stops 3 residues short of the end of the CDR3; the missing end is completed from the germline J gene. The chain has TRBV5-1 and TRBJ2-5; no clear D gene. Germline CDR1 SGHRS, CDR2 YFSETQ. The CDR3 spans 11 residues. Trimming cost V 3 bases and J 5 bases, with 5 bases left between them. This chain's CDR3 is CASSYRETQYF. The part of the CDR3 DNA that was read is TGCGCCAGCAGCTATCGGGAGACC.

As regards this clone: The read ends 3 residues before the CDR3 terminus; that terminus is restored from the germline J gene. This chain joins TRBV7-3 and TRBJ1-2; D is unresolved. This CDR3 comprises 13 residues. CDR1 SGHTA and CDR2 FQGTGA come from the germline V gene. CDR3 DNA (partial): TGTGCCAGCAGCTTAATGACTAGCGGTGAC. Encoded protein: CASSLMTSGD. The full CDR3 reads CASSLMTSGDYTF.

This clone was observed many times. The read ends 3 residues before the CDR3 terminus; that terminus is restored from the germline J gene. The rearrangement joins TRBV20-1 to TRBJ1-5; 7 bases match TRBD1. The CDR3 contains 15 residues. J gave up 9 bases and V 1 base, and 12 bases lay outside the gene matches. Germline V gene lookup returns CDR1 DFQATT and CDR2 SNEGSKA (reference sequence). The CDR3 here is CSARARGIFGGPQHF. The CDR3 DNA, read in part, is TGCAGTGCTAGAGCCAGGGGGATATTCGGGGGGCCC.

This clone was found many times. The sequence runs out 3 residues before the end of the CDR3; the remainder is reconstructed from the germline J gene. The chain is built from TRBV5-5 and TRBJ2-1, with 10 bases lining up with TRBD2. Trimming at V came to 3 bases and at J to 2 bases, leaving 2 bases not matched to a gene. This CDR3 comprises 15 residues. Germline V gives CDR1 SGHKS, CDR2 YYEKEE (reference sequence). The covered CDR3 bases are TGTGCCAGCAGCTGGACTAGCGGTGCCTACAATGAG. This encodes CASSWTSGAYNE. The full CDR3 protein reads CASSWTSGAYNEQFF. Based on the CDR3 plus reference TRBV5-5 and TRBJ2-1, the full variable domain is DAGVTQSPTHLIKTRGQQVTLRCSPISGHKSVSWYQQVLGQGPQFIFQYYEKEERGRGNFPDRFSARQFPNYSSELNVNALLLGDSALYLCASSWTSGAYNEQFFGPGTRLTVL.

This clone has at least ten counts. The sequenced part of the CDR3 DNA is TGTGCCAGCAGCTTAGTTGCTAGCGGGAGCGCAGATACG. It translates to CASSLVASGSADT. The CDR3 as a whole reads CASSLVASGSADTQYF. The J gene is TRBJ2-3, the V gene TRBV7-8; TRBD2 agrees at 10 bases. The CDR3 end falls 3 residues outside the read, so it is completed with the germline J gene. Losses at the gene ends were 1 base for V and 4 bases for J; bases not matched to a gene: 5. CDR1 SGHVS and CDR2 FQNEAQ come from the germline V gene. CDR3 size: 16 residues.

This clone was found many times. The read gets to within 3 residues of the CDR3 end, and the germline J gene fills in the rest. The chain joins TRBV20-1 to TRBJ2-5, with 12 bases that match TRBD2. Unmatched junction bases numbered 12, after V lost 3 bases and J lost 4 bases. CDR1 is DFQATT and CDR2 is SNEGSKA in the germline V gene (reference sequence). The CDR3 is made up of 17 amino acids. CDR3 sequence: CSASRTSGTPGGETQYF. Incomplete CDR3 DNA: TGCAGTGCTAGTCGGACTAGCGGGACACCGGGGGGAGAGACC.

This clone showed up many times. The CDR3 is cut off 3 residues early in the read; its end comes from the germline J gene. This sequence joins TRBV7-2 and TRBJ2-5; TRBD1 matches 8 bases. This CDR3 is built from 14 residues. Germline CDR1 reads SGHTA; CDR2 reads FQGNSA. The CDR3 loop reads CASSQLSGGYTQYF. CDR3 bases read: TGTGCCAGCAGCCAACTTTCAGGGGGCTATACC.

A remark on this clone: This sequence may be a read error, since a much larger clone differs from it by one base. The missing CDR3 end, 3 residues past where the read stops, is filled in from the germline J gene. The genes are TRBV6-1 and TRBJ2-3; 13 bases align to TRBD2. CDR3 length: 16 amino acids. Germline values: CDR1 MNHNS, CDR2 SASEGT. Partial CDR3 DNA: TGTGCCAGCAGTGAACCGACTAGCGGGGGGCACGAGACG. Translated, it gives CASSEPTSGGHET. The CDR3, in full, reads CASSEPTSGGHETQYF.

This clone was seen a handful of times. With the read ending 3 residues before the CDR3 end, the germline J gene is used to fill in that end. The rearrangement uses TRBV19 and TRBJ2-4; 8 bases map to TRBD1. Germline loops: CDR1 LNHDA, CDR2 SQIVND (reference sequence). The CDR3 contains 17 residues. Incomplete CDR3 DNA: TGTGCCAGTAGTATTACCGGACAGGGTCGGACGGGGTATGGT. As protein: CASSITGQGRTGYG. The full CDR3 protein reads CASSITGQGRTGYGQYF. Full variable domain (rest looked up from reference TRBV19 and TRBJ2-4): DGGITQSPKYLFRKEGQNVTLSCEQNLNHDAMYWYRQDPGQGLRLIYYSQIVNDFQKGDIAEGYSVSREKKESFPLTVTSAQKNPTAFYLCASSITGQGRTGYGQYFGAGTRLSVL.

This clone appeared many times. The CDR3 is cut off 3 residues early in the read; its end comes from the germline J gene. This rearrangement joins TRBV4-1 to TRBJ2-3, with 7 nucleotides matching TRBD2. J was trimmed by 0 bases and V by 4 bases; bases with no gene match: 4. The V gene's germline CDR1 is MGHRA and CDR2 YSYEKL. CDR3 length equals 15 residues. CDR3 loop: CASSPILASTDTQYF. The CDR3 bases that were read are TGCGCCAGCAGCCCGATACTAGCGAGCACAGATACG.

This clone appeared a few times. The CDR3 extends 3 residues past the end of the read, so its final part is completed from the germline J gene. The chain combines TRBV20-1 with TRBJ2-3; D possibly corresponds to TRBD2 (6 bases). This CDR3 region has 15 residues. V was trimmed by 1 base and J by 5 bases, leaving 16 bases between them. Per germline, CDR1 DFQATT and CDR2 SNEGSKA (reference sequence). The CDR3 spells CSARAQDYPQDTQYF. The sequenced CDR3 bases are TGCAGTGCTAGAGCCCAGGACTATCCCCAAGATACG.

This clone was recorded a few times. The CDR3 is CSARPPMQSGALVYGYTF. The CDR3 bases that were read are TGCAGTGCTAGACCACCGATGCAGTCAGGGGCGCTGGTCTATGGC. The chain joins TRBV20-1 to TRBJ1-2; D is perhaps TRBD1 (6 bases). Read coverage stops 3 residues before the CDR3 terminus; the germline J gene supplies the remainder. V was pared by 2 bases and J by 4 bases, with 26 bases between. The germline gives CDR1 DFQATT, CDR2 SNEGSKA (reference sequence). The CDR3 has 18 amino acids.

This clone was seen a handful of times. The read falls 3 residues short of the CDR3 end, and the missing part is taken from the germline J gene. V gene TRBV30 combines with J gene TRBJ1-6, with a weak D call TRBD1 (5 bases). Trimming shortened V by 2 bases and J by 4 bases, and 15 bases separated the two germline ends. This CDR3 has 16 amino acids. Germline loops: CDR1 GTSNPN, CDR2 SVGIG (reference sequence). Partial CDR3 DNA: TGTGCCTGGAGTAATTCTAAGGGGCTTTATAATTCACCC. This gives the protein CAWSNSKGLYNSP. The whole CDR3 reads CAWSNSKGLYNSPLHF.

The covered CDR3 bases are TGTGCCAGCAGCGCCCTCAGGGGCAACTACGAC. Translation gives CASSALRGNYD. The full CDR3 sequence reads CASSALRGNYDYTF. The J gene is TRBJ1-2, the V gene TRBV7-2, with D possibly matching TRBD1 (6 bases). The CDR3 extends 3 residues past the end of the read, so its final part is completed from the germline J gene. The CDR3 length is 14 residues. Germline values: CDR1 SGHTA, CDR2 FQGNSA.

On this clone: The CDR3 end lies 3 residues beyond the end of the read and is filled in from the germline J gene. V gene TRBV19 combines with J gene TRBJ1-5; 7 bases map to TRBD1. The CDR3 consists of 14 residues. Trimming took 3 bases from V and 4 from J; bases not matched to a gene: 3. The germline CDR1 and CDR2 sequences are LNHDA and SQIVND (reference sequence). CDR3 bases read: TGTGCCAGTAGTATGGGACAGATTAATCAGCCC. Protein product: CASSMGQINQP. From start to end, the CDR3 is CASSMGQINQPQHF.

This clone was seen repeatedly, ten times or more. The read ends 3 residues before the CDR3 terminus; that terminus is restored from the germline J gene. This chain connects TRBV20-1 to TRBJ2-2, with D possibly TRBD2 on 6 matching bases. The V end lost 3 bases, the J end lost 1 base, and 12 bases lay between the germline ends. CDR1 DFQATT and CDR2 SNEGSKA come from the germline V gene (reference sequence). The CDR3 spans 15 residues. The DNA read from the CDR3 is TGCAGTGCTAGCCCAGCGGGTTTGAACACCGGGGAG. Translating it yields CSASPAGLNTGE. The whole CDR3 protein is CSASPAGLNTGELFF.